This T cell receptor beta chain was retrieved from a study of cytomegalovirus exposure and HLA in healthy donors. Across the whole study: HLA-typed donors contributed 65 million to 95 million unique TCRs, which were held in an early data release.

Germline-derived CDR1 and CDR2 are MNHNY and SVGAGI (reference sequence). This CDR3 is 15 amino acids long. V dropped 5 bases and J dropped 6 bases, with 17 bases sitting between them. The PCR used 60 Vbeta and 13 Jbeta primers. The protocol was immunoSEQ multiplex PCR, while the TCRdb copy is restricted to in-frame clones and leaves out a portion. Seen here are 130,000 or so clones, 6.5% to 9.5% observed once, and the top ten hold under 7%. This clone turned up a few times. The target antigen is unknown. Overall study results and limits: In an earlier analysis, in around 590 donors, most V segments appeared productive either ~87% or ~30% of the time.

This clonotype originated in a man aged 40-55 years in good health and CMV-seronegative. Sequencing used PBMCs. This chain uses TRBV6-6 with TRBJ1-5, with D perhaps TRBD1 (5 bases). The DNA of the CDR3 is TGTGCCAGCAGTCCAACCCCGGACACGGGTCAGCCCCAGCATTTT. Translation: CASSPTPDTGQPQHF.